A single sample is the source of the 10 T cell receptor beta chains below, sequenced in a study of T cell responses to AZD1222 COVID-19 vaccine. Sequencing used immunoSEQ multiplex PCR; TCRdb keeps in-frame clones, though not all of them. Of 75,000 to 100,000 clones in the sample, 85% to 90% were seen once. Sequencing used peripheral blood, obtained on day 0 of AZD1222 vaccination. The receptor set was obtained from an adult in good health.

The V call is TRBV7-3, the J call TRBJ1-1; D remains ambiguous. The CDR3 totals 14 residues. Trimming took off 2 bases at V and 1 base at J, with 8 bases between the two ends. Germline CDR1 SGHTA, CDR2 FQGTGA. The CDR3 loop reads CASSLDLRNTEAFF. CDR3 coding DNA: TGTGCCAGCAGCTTAGACCTTAGGAACACTGAAGCTTTCTTT.

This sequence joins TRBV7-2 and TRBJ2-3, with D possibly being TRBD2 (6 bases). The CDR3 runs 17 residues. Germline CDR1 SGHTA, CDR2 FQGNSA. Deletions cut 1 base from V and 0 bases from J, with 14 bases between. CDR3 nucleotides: TGTGCCAGCAGCTTAGGCGGACTAACACGTAGCACAGATACGCAGTATTTT. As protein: CASSLGGLTRSTDTQYF.

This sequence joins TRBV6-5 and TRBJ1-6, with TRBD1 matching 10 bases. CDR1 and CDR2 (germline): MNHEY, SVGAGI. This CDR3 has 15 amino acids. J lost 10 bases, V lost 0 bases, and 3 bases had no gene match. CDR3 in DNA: TGTGCCAGCAGTTACTCCGACAGGGGGCAGTCACCCCTCCACTTT. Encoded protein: CASSYSDRGQSPLHF.

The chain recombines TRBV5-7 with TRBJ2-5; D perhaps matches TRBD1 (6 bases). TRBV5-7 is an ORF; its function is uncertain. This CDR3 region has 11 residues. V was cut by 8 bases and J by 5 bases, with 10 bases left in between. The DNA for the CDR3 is TGTGCCAGAACAGGGCGGGAGACCCAGTACTTC. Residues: CARTGRETQYF.

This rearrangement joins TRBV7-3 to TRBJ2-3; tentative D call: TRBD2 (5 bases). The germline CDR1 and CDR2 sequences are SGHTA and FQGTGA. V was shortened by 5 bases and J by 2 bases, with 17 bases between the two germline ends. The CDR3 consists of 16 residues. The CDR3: CASSASGPRATDTQYF. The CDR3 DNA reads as TGTGCCAGCAGCGCCTCCGGGCCGAGGGCCACAGATACGCAGTATTTT.

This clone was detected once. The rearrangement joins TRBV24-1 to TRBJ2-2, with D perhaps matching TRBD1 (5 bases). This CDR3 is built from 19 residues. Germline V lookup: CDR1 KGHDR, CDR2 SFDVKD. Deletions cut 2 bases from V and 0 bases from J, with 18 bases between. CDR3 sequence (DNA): TGTGCCACCAGTGATTCGCGACTCCTTATAGGGGCGAACACCGGGGAGCTGTTTTTT. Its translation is CATSDSRLLIGANTGELFF.

The CDR3 protein is CASSLPGISNQPQHF. The DNA of the CDR3 is TGTGCCAGCAGCTTACCGGGGATAAGCAATCAGCCCCAGCATTTT. The chain recombines TRBV7-3 with TRBJ1-5; D remains unclear. V lost 2 bases and J lost 1, with 9 bases in between. The CDR3 length is 15 residues. Germline V lookup: CDR1 SGHTA, CDR2 FQGTGA.

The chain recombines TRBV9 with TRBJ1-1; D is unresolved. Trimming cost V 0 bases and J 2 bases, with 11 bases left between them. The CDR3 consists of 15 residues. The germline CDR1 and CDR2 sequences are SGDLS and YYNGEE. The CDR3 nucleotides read TGTGCCAGCAGCGTAGCTGAGACCTTCAACACTGAAGCTTTCTTT. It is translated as CASSVAETFNTEAFF.

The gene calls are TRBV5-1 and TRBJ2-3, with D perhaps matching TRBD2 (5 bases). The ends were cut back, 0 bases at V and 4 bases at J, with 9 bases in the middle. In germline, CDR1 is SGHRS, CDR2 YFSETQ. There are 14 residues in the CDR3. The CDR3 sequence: CASSLGSAPDTQYF. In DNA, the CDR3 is TGCGCCAGCAGCTTGGGTAGCGCCCCAGATACGCAGTATTTT.

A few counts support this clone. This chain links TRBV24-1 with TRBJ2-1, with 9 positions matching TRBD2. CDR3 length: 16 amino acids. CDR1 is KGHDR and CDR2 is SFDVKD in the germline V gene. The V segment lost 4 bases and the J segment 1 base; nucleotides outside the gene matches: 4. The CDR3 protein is CATSDSLAGSYNEQFF. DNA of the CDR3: TGTGCCACCAGTGACAGCCTAGCGGGGTCCTACAATGAGCAGTTCTTC.